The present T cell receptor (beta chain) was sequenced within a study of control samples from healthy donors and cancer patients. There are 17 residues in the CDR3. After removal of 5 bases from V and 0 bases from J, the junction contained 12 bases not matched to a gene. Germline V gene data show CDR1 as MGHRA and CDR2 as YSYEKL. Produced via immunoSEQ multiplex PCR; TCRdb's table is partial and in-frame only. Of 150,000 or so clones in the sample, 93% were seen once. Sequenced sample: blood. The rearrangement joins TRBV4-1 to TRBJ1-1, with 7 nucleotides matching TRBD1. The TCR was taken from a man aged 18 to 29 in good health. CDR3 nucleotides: TGCGCCAGCAGCGAACACTCTCTACAGGGGCTGAACACTGAAGCTTTCTTT. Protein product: CASSEHSLQGLNTEAFF.